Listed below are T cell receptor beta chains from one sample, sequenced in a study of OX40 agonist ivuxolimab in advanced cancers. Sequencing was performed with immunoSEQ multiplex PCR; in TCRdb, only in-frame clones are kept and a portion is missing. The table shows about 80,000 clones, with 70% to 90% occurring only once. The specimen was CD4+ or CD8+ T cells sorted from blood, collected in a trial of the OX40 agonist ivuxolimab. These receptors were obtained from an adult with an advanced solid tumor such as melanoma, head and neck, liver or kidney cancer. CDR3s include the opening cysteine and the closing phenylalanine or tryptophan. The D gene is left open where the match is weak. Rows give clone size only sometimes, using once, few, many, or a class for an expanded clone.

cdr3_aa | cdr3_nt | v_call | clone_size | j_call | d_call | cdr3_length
CASRAGGSYEQYF | TGTGCCAGCAGGGCAGGGGGCTCCTACGAGCAGTACTTC | TRBV6-5 | . | TRBJ2-7 | TRBD1 | 13
CASGRGDGYTF | TGTGCCAGCGGGAGAGGGGATGGCTACACCTTC | TRBV2 | . | TRBJ1-2 | . | 11
CASSLVSGRGGEQFF | TGTGCCAGCAGCTTAGTAAGCGGGAGGGGGGGTGAGCAGTTCTTC | TRBV7-6 | . | TRBJ2-1 | TRBD2 | 15
CASSRGQGKQPQHF | TGTGCCAGCAGCCGGGGACAGGGAAAACAGCCCCAGCATTTT | TRBV5-6 | . | TRBJ1-5 | TRBD1 | 14
CASSQETSGKKNEQFF | TGCGCCAGCAGCCAAGAGACTAGCGGGAAAAAAAATGAGCAGTTCTTC | TRBV4-1 | . | TRBJ2-1 | TRBD2 | 16
CASSYSGTPYEQYF | TGTGCCAGCAGTTACTCAGGGACACCCTACGAGCAGTACTTC | TRBV6-5 | . | TRBJ2-7 | . | 14
CASSLTLNGYTF | TGTGCCAGCAGCTTAACCCTGAATGGCTACACCTTC | TRBV7-3 | . | TRBJ1-2 | . | 12
CASSLMTIPGNEQYF | TGTGCCAGCAGCTTGATGACCATTCCTGGGAACGAGCAGTACTTC | TRBV7-2 | . | TRBJ2-7 | . | 15
CASRAGGRTEAFF | TGTGCCAGCAGGGCAGGGGGCAGGACTGAAGCTTTCTTT | TRBV2 | . | TRBJ1-1 | TRBD1 | 13
CASSIIGSSSYEQYF | TGTGCCAGTAGTATCATAGGGAGTAGCTCCTACGAGCAGTACTTC | TRBV19 | . | TRBJ2-7 | . | 15
CSVEVMGRGGYEQYF | TGCAGCGTTGAAGTGATGGGGCGGGGGGGCTACGAGCAGTACTTC | TRBV29-1 | . | TRBJ2-7 | TRBD2 | 15
CASSQDGDSFNEKLFF | TGTGCCAGCAGCCAAGATGGGGACAGCTTTAATGAAAAACTGTTTTTT | TRBV5-4 | . | TRBJ1-4 | TRBD1 | 16
CASSSQRGRLSTDTQYF | TGTGCCAGCAGCTCCCAGCGAGGCAGATTGAGCACAGATACGCAGTATTTT | TRBV11-2 | . | TRBJ2-3 | . | 17
CASSYFGIGNNEQFF | TGTGCCAGCAGTTATTTCGGGATCGGGAACAATGAGCAGTTCTTC | TRBV6-5 | . | TRBJ2-1 | . | 15
CASNQGGGYGYTF | TGTGCCAGCAACCAGGGGGGCGGCTATGGCTACACCTTC | TRBV7-2 | . | TRBJ1-2 | TRBD1 | 13
CATSLLLANEQFF | TGTGCCACCAGCCTTTTACTGGCAAATGAGCAGTTCTTC | TRBV15 | . | TRBJ2-1 | . | 13
CASSPYSGGSTDTQYF | TGTGCCAGCAGCCCATATAGCGGGGGGTCCACAGATACGCAGTATTTT | TRBV7-3 | . | TRBJ2-3 | TRBD2 | 16
CASSSPGTSLNEQFF | TGTGCCAGCAGCTCCCCCGGGACTTCCCTAAATGAGCAGTTCTTC | TRBV7-2 | . | TRBJ2-1 | . | 15
CASSLSGQGYNQPQHF | TGTGCCAGCAGTTTATCGGGACAGGGGTACAATCAGCCCCAGCATTTT | TRBV27 | . | TRBJ1-5 | TRBD1 | 16
CASSRLPGQAGNTIYF | TGTGCCAGCAGCCGACTTCCCGGGCAAGCTGGAAACACCATATATTTT | TRBV7-2 | . | TRBJ1-3 | . | 16
CASGLVSPAEFF | TGTGCTAGTGGTTTGGTGAGTCCGGCGGAGTTCTTC | TRBV12-5 | . | TRBJ2-1 | . | 12
CASKGGRKTDTQYF | TGTGCCAGCAAGGGCGGGAGAAAGACAGATACGCAGTATTTT | TRBV6-5 | . | TRBJ2-3 | TRBD2 | 14
CASSPQGDLGSF | TGTGCCAGCAGCCCTCAGGGGGACCTGGGGAGCTTC | TRBV6-1 | . | TRBJ2-7 | TRBD1 | 12
CASSWGHRANEQFF | TGTGCCAGCAGTTGGGGGCATAGGGCCAATGAGCAGTTCTTC | TRBV5-5 | . | TRBJ2-1 | . | 14
CASSQERGLSYEQYF | TGTGCCAGCAGCCAAGAGAGGGGTCTCTCCTACGAGCAGTACTTC | TRBV4-2 | . | TRBJ2-7 | . | 15
CAISESGSRTGELFF | TGTGCCATCAGTGAGAGCGGGAGCCGCACCGGGGAGCTGTTTTTT | TRBV10-3 | . | TRBJ2-2 | TRBD2 | 15
CASSLHVQGDSPLHF | TGTGCCAGCAGCCTCCATGTCCAGGGAGATTCACCCCTCCACTTT | TRBV9 | . | TRBJ1-6 | . | 15
CASSRDFYTGELFF | TGTGCCAGCAGTAGGGACTTTTACACCGGGGAGCTGTTTTTT | TRBV6-6 | once | TRBJ2-2 | . | 14
CASSAGDSSYEQYF | TGTGCCAGCAGTGCTGGGGACTCTTCCTACGAGCAGTACTTC | TRBV6-1 | . | TRBJ2-7 | . | 14
CASSQVLRDRVGQYF | TGTGCCAGCAGCCAAGTTCTCCGGGACAGGGTCGGGCAGTACTTC | TRBV14 | . | TRBJ2-7 | TRBD1 | 15
CASSPWGEDYEQYF | TGTGCCAGCAGCCCTTGGGGGGAGGACTACGAGCAGTACTTC | TRBV7-8 | . | TRBJ2-7 | . | 14
CASSRKRESSYNEQFF | TGTGCCAGCAGTCGAAAGCGGGAGAGCTCCTACAATGAGCAGTTCTTC | TRBV11-2 | . | TRBJ2-1 | TRBD2 | 16
CASSGDIPTDEQFF | TGTGCCAGCAGCGGGGACATACCAACGGATGAGCAGTTCTTC | TRBV28 | . | TRBJ2-1 | . | 14
CASSLAVGGDNQPQHF | TGTGCCAGCAGCTTAGCGGTGGGGGGTGACAATCAGCCCCAGCATTTT | TRBV7-9 | . | TRBJ1-5 | . | 16
CASSLGSPYGYTF | TGTGCCAGCAGTCTTGGCAGTCCGTATGGCTACACCTTC | TRBV5-6 | . | TRBJ1-2 | . | 13
CASSSYYEQYF | TGTGCCAGCAGTTCATACTACGAGCAGTACTTC | TRBV6-9 | . | TRBJ2-7 | . | 11
CASSELAGVRTGELFF | TGTGCCAGCAGTGAACTAGCGGGAGTACGTACCGGGGAGCTGTTTTTT | TRBV2 | . | TRBJ2-2 | TRBD2 | 16
CSVVIGLATYEQYF | TGCAGCGTTGTTATTGGACTAGCCACCTACGAGCAGTACTTC | TRBV29-1 | . | TRBJ2-7 | TRBD2 | 14
CATSRDGRGNNEQFF | TGTGCCACCAGCAGAGATGGCAGGGGGAACAATGAGCAGTTCTTC | TRBV15 | . | TRBJ2-1 | TRBD1 | 15
CASSLATQTPRGYEQYF | TGTGCCAGCAGCTTAGCCACACAAACCCCCCGGGGGTACGAGCAGTACTTC | TRBV7-2 | once | TRBJ2-7 | . | 17
CASQRQSLSGYTF | TGTGCCAGCCAACGACAGAGCCTATCGGGCTACACCTTC | TRBV19 | . | TRBJ1-2 | . | 13
CSVGGTSGQLEQFF | TGCAGCGTGGGAGGGACTAGCGGACAACTTGAGCAGTTCTTC | TRBV29-1 | once | TRBJ2-1 | TRBD2 | 14
CSVGGGAGTLGTNYGYTF | TGCAGCGTTGGAGGTGGGGCCGGGACCCTAGGGACCAACTATGGCTACACCTTC | TRBV29-1 | . | TRBJ1-2 | . | 18
CASSSPPRLAGTNNEQFF | TGTGCCAGCAGCTCCCCTCCTCGACTAGCGGGAACGAACAATGAGCAGTTCTTC | TRBV7-9 | once | TRBJ2-1 | TRBD2 | 18
CASSLGTKNIQYF | TGTGCCAGCAGTTTAGGGACCAAAAACATTCAGTACTTC | TRBV27 | . | TRBJ2-4 | . | 13
CASSYLTGEVDGYTF | TGTGCCAGCAGTTATTTGACAGGGGAAGTGGATGGCTACACCTTC | TRBV6-5 | . | TRBJ1-2 | TRBD1 | 15
CASSLRLAGENTEELFF | TGCGCCAGCAGCTTGAGACTAGCGGGGGAGAACACCGAGGAGCTGTTTTTT | TRBV5-1 | . | TRBJ2-2 | TRBD2 | 17
CASSTTGTNTEAFF | TGTGCCAGCAGCACGACAGGGACGAACACTGAAGCTTTCTTT | TRBV7-3 | few | TRBJ1-1 | TRBD1 | 14
CASSPGQATYEQYF | TGTGCCAGCAGCCCCGGGCAGGCTACCTACGAGCAGTACTTC | TRBV9 | . | TRBJ2-7 | . | 14
CASGVQGASGNTIYF | TGTGCCAGCGGGGTACAGGGTGCATCTGGAAACACCATATATTTT | TRBV14 | . | TRBJ1-3 | . | 15
CASSQDRSQGVSQPQHF | TGCGCCAGCAGCCAAGATCGTAGCCAGGGGGTAAGTCAGCCCCAGCATTTT | TRBV4-1 | . | TRBJ1-5 | TRBD1 | 17
CASSYSLETGFGYTF | TGTGCCAGCAGTTACTCGCTCGAGACAGGGTTTGGCTACACCTTC | TRBV6-6 | . | TRBJ1-2 | TRBD1 | 15
CASSIPQGGNTEAFF | TGTGCCAGCAGCATCCCACAGGGGGGGAACACTGAAGCTTTCTTT | TRBV7-2 | . | TRBJ1-1 | TRBD1 | 15